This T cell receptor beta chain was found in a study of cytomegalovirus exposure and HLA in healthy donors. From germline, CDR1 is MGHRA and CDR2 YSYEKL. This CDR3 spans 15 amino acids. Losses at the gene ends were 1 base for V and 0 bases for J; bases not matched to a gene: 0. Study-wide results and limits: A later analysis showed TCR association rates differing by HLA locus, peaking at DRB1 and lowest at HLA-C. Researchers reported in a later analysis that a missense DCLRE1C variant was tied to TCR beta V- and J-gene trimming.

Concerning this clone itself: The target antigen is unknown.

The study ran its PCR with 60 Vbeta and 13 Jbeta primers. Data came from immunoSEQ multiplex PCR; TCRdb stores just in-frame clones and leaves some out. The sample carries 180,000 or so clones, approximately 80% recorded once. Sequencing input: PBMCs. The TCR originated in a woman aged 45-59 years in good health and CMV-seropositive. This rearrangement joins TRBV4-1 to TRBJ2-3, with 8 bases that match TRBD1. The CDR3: CASSQGTGSTDTQYF. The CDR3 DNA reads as TGCGCCAGCAGCCAAGGGACAGGGAGCACAGATACGCAGTATTTT.